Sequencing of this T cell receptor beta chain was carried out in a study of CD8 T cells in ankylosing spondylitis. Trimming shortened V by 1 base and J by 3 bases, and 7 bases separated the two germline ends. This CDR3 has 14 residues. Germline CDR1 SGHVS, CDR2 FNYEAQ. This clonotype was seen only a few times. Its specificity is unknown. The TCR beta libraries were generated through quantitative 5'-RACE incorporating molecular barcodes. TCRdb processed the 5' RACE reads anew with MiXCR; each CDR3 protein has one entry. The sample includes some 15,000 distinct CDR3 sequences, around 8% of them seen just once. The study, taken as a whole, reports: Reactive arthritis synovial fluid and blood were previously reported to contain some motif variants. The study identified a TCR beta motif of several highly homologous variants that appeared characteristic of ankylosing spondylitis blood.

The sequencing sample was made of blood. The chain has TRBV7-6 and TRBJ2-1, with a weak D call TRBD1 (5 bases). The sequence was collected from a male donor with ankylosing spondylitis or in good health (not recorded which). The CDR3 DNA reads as TGTGCCAGCAGCTTAGAAGACAGCTACAATGAGCAGTTCTTC. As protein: CASSLEDSYNEQFF.